The clone carrying this T cell receptor (beta chain) turned up a few times. Building of the TCR beta libraries involved iRepertoire HTBI primers and Arm-PCR of CDR3 regions. TCRdb used MiXCR to reprocess the multiplex PCR reads, holding one entry per CDR3 protein. This sample has approximately 380,000 distinct CDR3 sequences, with around 20% found just once. Time point here: persistent/refractory GD, antithyroid drugs over 5 years with positive TRAb. Following extraction of RNA from PBMCs, that RNA was used to make the TCR library. Patients were enrolled at an endocrinology department in Xi'an, China. CDR1 is LNHDA and CDR2 is SQIVND in the germline V gene (reference sequence). CDR3 length: 15 residues. V was trimmed by 1 base and J by 11 bases, leaving 18 bases between them. These data belong to a study of regulatory T cells in long-lasting Graves disease.

The specimen was peripheral blood mononuclear cells (PBMCs), collected when the disease was refractory, from a patient treated with antithyroid drugs. The chain links TRBV19 to TRBJ1-5; D not certain. The TCR was taken from a female donor with Graves disease. The CDR3 DNA reads TGTGCCAGTAGTATAGGACCGCCGGGCGGTCCGGCCCAGCATTTT. This translates into CASSIGPPGGPAQHF.